This passage covers 8 T cell receptor beta chains from one sample sequenced in a study of T-cell memory formation after mild COVID-19. TCRdb reprocessed the 5' RACE reads via MiXCR and lists one record per CDR3 protein. The sample holds about 270,000 distinct CDR3 sequences, about 20% seen once. Material: PBMCs or a T cell subset sorted from them (not recorded which). The receptors were sampled from a young man who had mild COVID-19 (a few samples of this study predate the infection). Cell type and time point are not known.

This clonotype was counted between two and nine times. The CDR3 region has the DNA TGCAGTGCCGAGGTCCGGGGAATGAACACTGAAGCTTTCTTT. Protein product: CSAEVRGMNTEAFF. The gene calls are TRBV20-1 and TRBJ1-1; D remains ambiguous. CDR1 and CDR2 (germline): DFQATT, SNEGSKA (reference sequence). Trimming left V 6 bases short and J 0 bases short, with 14 bases between. The CDR3 covers 14 residues.

This clonotype has more than one count but fewer than ten. This sequence joins TRBV12-3 or TRBV12-4 and TRBJ2-5, with TRBD2 matching 14 bases. The trim removed 5 bases at V and 7 bases at J, leaving 9 bases unmatched. The CDR3 totals 16 residues. CDR3 coding DNA: TGTGCCAGCAGTCCCGGGACTAGCGGGGGAGGAGGGACCCAGTACTTC. Protein sequence: CASSPGTSGGGGTQYF.

This clonotype was recorded many times. The chain couples TRBV12-3 or TRBV12-4 to TRBJ2-1, with TRBD1 matching 9 bases. J was trimmed by 1 base and V by 6 bases; bases with no gene match: 7. This CDR3 comprises 16 residues. As DNA, the CDR3 is TGTGCCAGCAGCCGGGGACAGGGCGGGTCCTACAATGAGCAGTTCTTC. Amino acid sequence: CASSRGQGGSYNEQFF.

This clonotype was seen a few times. The chain is built from TRBV5-1 and TRBJ2-7, with 7 bases that match TRBD2. Germline V CDR1 and CDR2: SGHRS, YFSETQ. V was clipped by 2 bases and J by 6 bases; unmatched bases: 14. The CDR3 loop spans 16 amino acids. CDR3 region: CASSFAAGDYHSEQYV. CDR3 sequence (DNA): TGCGCCAGCAGCTTCGCCGCCGGGGACTATCATTCCGAGCAGTACGTC.

This clonotype was picked up a small number of times. The CDR3 sequence: CASSQDGLAGEETQYF. The CDR3 DNA sequence: TGCGCCAGCAGCCAAGATGGACTAGCGGGGGAAGAGACCCAGTACTTC. The rearrangement joins TRBV4-3 to TRBJ2-5, with 13 bases identical to TRBD2. This CDR3 has 16 amino acids. From germline, CDR1 is LGHNA and CDR2 YSLEER. J gave up 3 bases and V 0 bases, and 1 base lay outside the gene matches.

This clonotype appeared a few times. For the CDR3, the DNA is TGTGCCAGCAGTGAACTGGTGTTCGTCGGGGAGCTGTTTTTT. Its translation: CASSELVFVGELFF. The chain recombines TRBV2 with TRBJ2-2, with D unclear. Germline assignment: CDR1 SNHLY and CDR2 FYNNEI. The V gene lost 2 bases and the J gene lost 7 bases, with 11 bases spanning the gap. CDR3 length: 14 amino acids.

This clonotype has only a few counts. CDR3 loop: CASSPGRVGEYF. The CDR3 coding sequence is TGTGCCAGCAGCCCCGGAAGGGTGGGGGAGTACTTC. The chain uses TRBV12-3 or TRBV12-4 and TRBJ2-4; TRBD1 or TRBD2 may be the D gene (5 bases each). V was cut by 6 bases and J by 14 bases, with 17 bases left in between. The CDR3 is made up of 12 amino acids.

CDR3 protein: CASSLVGMGDTQYF. The CDR3 DNA sequence: TGTGCCAGCAGTTTAGTCGGGATGGGAGATACGCAGTATTTT. This rearrangement joins TRBV28 to TRBJ2-3; tentative D call: TRBD2 (5 bases). This CDR3 is 14 amino acids long. V lost 2 bases and J lost 5, with 11 bases in between. Germline V lookup: CDR1 MDHEN, CDR2 SYDVKM.